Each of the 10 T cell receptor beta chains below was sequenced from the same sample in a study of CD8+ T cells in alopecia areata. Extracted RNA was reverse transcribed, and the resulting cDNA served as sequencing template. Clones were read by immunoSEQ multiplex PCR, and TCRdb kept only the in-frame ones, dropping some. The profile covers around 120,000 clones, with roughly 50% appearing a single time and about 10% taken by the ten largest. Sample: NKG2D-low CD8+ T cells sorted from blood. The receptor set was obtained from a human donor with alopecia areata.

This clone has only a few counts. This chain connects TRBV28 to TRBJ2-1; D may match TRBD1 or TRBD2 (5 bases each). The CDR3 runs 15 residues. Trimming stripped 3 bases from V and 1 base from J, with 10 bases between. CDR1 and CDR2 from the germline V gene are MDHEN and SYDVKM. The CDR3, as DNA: TGTGCCAGCAGTTTGGGGGATCTTTCCTACAATGAGCAGTTCTTC. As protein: CASSLGDLSYNEQFF.

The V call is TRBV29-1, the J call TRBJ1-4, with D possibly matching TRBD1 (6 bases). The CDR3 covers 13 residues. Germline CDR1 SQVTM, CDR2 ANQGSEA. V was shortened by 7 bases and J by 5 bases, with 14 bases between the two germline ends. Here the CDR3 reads CSANTGHNEKLFF. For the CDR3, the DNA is TGCAGCGCCAACACGGGACACAATGAAAAACTGTTTTTT.

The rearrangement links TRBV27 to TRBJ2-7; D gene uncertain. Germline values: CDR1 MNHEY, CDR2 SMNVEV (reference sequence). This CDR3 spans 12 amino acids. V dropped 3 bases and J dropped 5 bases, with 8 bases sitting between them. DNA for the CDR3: TGTGCCAGCAGTTTCCACGGCGACGAGCAGTACTTC. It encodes CASSFHGDEQYF.

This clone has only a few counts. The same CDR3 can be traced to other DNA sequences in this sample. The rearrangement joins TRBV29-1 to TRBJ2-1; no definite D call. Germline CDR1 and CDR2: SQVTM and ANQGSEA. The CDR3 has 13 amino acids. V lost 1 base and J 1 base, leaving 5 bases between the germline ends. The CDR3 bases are TGCAGCGTTGAAGGGGGATCCTACAATGAGCAGTTCTTC. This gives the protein CSVEGGSYNEQFF.

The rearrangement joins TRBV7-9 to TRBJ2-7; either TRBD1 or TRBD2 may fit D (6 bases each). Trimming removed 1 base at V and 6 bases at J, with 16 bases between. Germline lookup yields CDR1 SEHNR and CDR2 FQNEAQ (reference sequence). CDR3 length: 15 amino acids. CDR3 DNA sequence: TGTGCCAGCAGCTTAGTGGACAGTCAGGAGGGCGAGCAGTACTTC. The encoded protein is CASSLVDSQEGEQYF.

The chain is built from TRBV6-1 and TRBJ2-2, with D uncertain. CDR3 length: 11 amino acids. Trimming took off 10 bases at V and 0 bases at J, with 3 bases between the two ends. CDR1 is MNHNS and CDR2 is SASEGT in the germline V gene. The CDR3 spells CAITNTGELFF. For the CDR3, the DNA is TGTGCCATTACGAACACCGGGGAGCTGTTTTTT.

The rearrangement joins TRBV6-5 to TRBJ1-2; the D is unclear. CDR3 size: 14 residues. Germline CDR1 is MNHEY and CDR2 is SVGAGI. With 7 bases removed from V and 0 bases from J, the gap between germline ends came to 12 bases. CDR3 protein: CASTLDPANYGYTF. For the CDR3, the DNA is TGTGCCAGCACCTTGGACCCCGCTAACTATGGCTACACCTTC.

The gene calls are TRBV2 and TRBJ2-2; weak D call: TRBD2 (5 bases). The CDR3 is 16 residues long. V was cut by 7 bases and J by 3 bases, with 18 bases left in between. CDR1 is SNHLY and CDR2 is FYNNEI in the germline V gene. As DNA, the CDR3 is TGTGCCAGCAACCCTCCGGGGTGGATGCACACCGGGGAGCTGTTTTTT. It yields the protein CASNPPGWMHTGELFF.

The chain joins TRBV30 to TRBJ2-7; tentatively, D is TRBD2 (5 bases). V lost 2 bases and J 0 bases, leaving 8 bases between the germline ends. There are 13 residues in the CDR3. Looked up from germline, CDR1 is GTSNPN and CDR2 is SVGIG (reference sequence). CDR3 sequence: CAWSTGISYEQYF. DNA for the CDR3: TGTGCCTGGAGTACGGGGATCTCCTACGAGCAGTACTTC.

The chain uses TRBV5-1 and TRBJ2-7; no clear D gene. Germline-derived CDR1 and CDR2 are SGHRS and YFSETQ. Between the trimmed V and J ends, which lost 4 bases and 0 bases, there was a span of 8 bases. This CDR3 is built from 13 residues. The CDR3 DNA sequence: TGCGCCAGCAGCCAGCTACCCTCCTACGAGCAGTACTTC. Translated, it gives CASSQLPSYEQYF.